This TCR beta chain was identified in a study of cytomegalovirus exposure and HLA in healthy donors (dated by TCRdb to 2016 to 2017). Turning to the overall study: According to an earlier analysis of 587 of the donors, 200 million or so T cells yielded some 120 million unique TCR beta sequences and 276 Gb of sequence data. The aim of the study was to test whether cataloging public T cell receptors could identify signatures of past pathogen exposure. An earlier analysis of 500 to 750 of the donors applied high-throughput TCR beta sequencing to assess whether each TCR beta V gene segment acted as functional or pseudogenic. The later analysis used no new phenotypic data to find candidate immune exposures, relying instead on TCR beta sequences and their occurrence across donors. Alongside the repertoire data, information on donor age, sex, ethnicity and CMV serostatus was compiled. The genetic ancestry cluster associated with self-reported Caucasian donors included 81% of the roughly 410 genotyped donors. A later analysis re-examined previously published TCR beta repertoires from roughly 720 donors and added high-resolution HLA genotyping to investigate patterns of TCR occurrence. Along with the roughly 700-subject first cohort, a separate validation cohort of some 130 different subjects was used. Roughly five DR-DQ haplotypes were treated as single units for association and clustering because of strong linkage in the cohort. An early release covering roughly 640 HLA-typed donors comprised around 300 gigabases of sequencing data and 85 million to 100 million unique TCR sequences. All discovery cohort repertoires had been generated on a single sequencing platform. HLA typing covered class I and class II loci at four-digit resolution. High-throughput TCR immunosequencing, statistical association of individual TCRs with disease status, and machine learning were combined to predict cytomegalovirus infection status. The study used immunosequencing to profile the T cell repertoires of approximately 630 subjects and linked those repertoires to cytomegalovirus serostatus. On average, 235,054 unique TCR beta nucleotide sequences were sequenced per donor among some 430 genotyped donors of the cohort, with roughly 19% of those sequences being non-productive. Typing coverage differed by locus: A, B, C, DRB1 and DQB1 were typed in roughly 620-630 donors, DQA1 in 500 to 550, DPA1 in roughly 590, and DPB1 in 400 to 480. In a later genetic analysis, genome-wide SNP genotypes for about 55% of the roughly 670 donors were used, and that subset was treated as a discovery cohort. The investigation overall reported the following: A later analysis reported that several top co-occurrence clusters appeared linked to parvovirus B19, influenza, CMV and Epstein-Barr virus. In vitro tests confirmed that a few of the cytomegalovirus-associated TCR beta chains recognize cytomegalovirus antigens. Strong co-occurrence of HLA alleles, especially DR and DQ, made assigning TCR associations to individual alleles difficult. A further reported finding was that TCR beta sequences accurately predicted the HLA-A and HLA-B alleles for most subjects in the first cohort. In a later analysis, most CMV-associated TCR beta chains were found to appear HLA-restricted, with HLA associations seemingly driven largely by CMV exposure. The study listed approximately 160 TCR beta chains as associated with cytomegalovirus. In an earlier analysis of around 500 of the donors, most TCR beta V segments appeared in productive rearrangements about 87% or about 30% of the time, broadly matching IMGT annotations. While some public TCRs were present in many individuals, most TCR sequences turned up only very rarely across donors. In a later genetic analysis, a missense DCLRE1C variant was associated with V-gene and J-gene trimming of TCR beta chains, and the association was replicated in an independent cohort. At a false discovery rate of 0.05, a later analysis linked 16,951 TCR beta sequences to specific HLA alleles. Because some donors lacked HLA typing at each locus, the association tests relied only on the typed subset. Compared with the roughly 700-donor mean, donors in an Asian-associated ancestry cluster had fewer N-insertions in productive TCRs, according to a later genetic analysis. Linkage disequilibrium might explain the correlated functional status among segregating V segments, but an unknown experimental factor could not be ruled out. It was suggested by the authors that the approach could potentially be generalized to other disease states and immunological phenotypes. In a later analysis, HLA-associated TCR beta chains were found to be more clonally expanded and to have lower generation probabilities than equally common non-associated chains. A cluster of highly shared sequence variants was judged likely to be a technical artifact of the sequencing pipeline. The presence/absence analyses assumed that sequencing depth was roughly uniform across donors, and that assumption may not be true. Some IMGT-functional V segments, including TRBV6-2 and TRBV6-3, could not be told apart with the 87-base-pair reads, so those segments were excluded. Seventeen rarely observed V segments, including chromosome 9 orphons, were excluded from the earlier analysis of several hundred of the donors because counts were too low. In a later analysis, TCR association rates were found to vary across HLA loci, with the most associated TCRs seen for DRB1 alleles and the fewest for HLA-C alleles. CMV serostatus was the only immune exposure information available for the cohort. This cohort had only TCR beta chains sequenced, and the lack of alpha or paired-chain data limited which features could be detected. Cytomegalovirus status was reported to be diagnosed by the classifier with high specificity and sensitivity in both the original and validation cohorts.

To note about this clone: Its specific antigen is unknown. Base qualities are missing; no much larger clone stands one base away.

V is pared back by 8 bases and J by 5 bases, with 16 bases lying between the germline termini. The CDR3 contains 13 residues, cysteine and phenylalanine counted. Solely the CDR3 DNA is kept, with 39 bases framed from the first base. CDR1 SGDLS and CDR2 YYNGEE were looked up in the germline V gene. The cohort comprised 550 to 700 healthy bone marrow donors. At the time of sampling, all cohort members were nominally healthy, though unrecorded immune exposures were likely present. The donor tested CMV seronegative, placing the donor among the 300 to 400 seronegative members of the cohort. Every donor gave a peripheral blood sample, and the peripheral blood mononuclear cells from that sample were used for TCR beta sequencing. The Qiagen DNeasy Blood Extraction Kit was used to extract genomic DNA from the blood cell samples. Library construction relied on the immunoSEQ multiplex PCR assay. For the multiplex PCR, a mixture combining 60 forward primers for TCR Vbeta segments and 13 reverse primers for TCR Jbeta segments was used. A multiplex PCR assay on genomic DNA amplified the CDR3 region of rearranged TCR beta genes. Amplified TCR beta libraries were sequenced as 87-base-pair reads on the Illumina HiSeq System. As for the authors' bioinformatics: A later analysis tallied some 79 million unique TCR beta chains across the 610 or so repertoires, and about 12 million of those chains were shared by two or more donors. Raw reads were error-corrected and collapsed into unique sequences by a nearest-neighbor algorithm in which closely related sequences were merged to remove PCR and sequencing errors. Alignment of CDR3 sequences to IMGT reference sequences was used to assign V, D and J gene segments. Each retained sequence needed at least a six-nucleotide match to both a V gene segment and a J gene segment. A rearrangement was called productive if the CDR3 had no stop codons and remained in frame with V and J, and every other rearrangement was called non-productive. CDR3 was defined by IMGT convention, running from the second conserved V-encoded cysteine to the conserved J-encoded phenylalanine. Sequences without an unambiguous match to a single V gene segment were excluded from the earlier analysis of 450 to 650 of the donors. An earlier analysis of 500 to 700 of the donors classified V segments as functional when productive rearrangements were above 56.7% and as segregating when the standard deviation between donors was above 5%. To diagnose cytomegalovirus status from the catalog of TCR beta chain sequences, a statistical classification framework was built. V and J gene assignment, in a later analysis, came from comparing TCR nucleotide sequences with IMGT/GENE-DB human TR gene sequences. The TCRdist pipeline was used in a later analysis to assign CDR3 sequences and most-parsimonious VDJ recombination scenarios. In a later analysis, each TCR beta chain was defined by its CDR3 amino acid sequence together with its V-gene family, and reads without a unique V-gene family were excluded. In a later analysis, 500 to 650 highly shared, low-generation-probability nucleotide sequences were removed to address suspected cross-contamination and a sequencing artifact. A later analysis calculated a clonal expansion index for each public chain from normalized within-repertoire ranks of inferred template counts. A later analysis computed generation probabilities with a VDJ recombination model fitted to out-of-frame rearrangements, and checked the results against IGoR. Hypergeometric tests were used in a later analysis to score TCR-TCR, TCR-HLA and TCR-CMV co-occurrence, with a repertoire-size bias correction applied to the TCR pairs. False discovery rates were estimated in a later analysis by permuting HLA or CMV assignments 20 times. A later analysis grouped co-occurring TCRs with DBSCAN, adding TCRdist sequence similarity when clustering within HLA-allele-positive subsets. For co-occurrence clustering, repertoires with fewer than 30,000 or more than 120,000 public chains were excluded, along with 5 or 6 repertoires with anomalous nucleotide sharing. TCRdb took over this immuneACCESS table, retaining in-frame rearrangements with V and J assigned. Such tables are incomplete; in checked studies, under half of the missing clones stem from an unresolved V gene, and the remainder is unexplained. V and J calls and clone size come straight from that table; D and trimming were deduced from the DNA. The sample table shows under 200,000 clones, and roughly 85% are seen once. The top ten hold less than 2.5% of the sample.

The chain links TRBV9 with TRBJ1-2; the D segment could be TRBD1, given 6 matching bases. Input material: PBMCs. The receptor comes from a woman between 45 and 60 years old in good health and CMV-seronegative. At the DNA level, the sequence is TGTGCCAGTAAAGGGGGGGAGAGATATGGCTACACCTTC. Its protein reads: CASKGGERYGYTF.